A single sample gave rise to the 9 T cell receptor beta chains below, sequenced in a study of blood T cell repertoires in COVID-19. Generated by immunoSEQ multiplex PCR, the TCRdb table keeps only in-frame clones and is missing some. The sample lists 110,000 or so clones, about 88% occurring once. The sequenced sample consisted of peripheral blood. Receptor source: an older woman who had recovered from COVID-19.

The J gene is TRBJ2-7, the V gene TRBV14; 7 bases are a match to TRBD2. The CDR3 has 12 amino acids. Looked up from germline, CDR1 is SGHDN and CDR2 is FVKESK. V trimming: 9 bases; J trimming: 1 base; junction bases outside the gene matches: 3. CDR3 nucleotides: TGTGCCAGGGGAGGGAGGTCCTACGAGCAGTACTTC. This gives the protein CARGGRSYEQYF. Based on the CDR3 plus reference TRBV14 and TRBJ2-7, the full variable domain is EAGVTQFPSHSVIEKGQTVTLRCDPISGHDNLYWYRRVMGKEIKFLLHFVKESKQDESGMPNNRFLAERTGGTYSTLKVQPAELEDSGVYFCARGGRSYEQYFGPGTRLTVT.

The rearrangement uses TRBV9 and TRBJ2-1; 8 nucleotides align to TRBD2. This CDR3 is built from 15 residues. Germline V gene data show CDR1 as SGDLS and CDR2 as YYNGEE. With 2 bases clipped from V and 7 bases from J, the junction kept 8 bases outside the gene matches. This chain's CDR3 is CASSVQAGARNEQFF. As DNA, the CDR3 is TGTGCCAGCAGCGTCCAAGCGGGGGCGAGGAATGAGCAGTTCTTC.

This chain connects TRBV27 to TRBJ2-3; D may be TRBD2 (5 bases). Germline CDR1 reads MNHEY; CDR2 reads SMNVEV (reference sequence). The CDR3 length is 15 residues. V lost 1 base to trimming and J lost 1 base, with 9 bases between them. CDR3 nucleotide sequence: TGTGCCAGCAGTTTATTGATGGAGGGCACAGATACGCAGTATTTT. Residues: CASSLLMEGTDTQYF.

V usage is TRBV30 and J usage is TRBJ2-7; possible D gene TRBD2, 6 bases. Looked up from germline, CDR1 is GTSNPN and CDR2 is SVGIG (reference sequence). V shed 1 base and J shed 6 bases, with 10 bases lying between them. The CDR3 spans 12 residues. CDR3 amino acids: CAWSAGGSEQYF. CDR3 bases: TGTGCCTGGAGTGCAGGAGGGAGCGAGCAGTACTTC.

V gene TRBV11-2 combines with J gene TRBJ2-7; the match to TRBD2 covers 8 bases. CDR1 and CDR2 from the germline V gene are SGHAT and FQNNGV. The CDR3 consists of 14 residues. V lost 5 bases, J lost 1 base, and 4 bases stayed unmatched. CDR3: CASSTRGGSYEQYF. As DNA, the CDR3 is TGTGCCAGCAGCACCCGCGGGGGGTCCTACGAGCAGTACTTC.

The V call is TRBV19, the J call TRBJ2-5; TRBD2 agrees at 11 bases. Unmatched junction bases numbered 9, after V lost 5 bases and J lost 4 bases. Germline V CDR1 and CDR2: LNHDA, SQIVND (reference sequence). The CDR3 runs to 16 residues. This chain's CDR3 is CASSPVAGGPGETQYF. The DNA of the CDR3 is TGTGCCAGTAGTCCCGTAGCGGGAGGGCCGGGAGAGACCCAGTACTTC.

The rearrangement joins TRBV11-2 to TRBJ2-7, with 8 bases matching TRBD2. Per the germline V gene, CDR1 is SGHAT and CDR2 is FQNNGV. V lost 5 bases to trimming and J lost 3 bases; unmatched junction nucleotides: 9. The CDR3 is 15 residues long. The CDR3 loop is CASSQPSGWVYEQYF. DNA of the CDR3: TGTGCCAGCAGCCAACCTAGCGGGTGGGTCTACGAGCAGTACTTC.

J is TRBJ2-5 and V is TRBV2, with 8 bases lining up with TRBD1. J gave up 5 bases and V 6 bases, and 8 bases lay outside the gene matches. Germline CDR1 SNHLY, CDR2 FYNNEI. The CDR3 spans 14 residues. The CDR3 region is CASRFRGRRETQYF. The CDR3 bases are TGTGCCAGCAGGTTCAGGGGGCGGCGGGAGACCCAGTACTTC.

This rearrangement joins TRBV6-2 or TRBV6-3 to TRBJ2-7, with no clear D. There are 16 residues in the CDR3. Trimming removed 5 bases at V and 2 bases at J, with 19 bases between. Germline V gene data show CDR1 as MNHEY and CDR2 as SVGEGT. Here the CDR3 reads CASSHPGRFDPYEQYF. The CDR3 nucleotides are TGTGCCAGCAGTCACCCAGGCCGTTTCGACCCCTACGAGCAGTACTTC.